This T cell receptor (beta chain) appears in the sequencing data of a study of technical replicates of blood from a handful of donors. The CDR3 spans 13 residues. The trim removed 6 bases at V and 7 bases at J, leaving 7 bases unmatched. Per the germline V gene, CDR1 is MDHEN and CDR2 is SYDVKM. Data came from immunoSEQ multiplex PCR; TCRdb stores just in-frame clones and leaves some out. The sample carries under 95,000 clones, 94% recorded once. The sequencing sample was made of T cells isolated from PBMCs. The V gene is TRBV28, the J gene TRBJ2-5, with TRBD1 matching 8 bases. This receptor was obtained from a human donor in good health. CDR3 nucleotides: TGTGCCAGCAGGCGCTTACAGGGGGGGACCCAGTACTTC. This encodes CASRRLQGGTQYF.